This T cell receptor beta chain was found in a study of blood T cells in healthy people across ages. Study-wide points: There were more naive CD4+ cells and higher diversity in long-lived donors than in aged donors. A roughly linear age-dependent decrease characterized TCR beta diversity per million T cells. CMV infection status of these donors was not known.

With a J-beta primer mix and a sample-barcoded 5' primer, a second PCR ran roughly 6 to 11 cycles. TCRdb processed the 5' RACE reads anew with MiXCR; each CDR3 protein has one entry. The sample includes 550,000 to 700,000 distinct CDR3 sequences, 25% to 30% of them seen just once. Comment on this clonotype: Its antigen is as yet unknown.

The CDR3 contains 15 residues. The germline V gene has CDR1 DFQATT and CDR2 SNEGSKA (reference sequence). V gave up 5 bases and J gave up 0 bases, with 14 bases separating them. Isolation per sample recovered at least 7 million PBMCs. The source is an older woman in good health. V and J are TRBV20-1 and TRBJ2-1; D remains ambiguous. The source material was blood. The CDR3 region has the DNA TGCAGTGCTCCAAGGACCGCTAGCTCCTACAATGAGCAGTTCTTC. This encodes CSAPRTASSYNEQFF.